A single sample gave rise to the 3 T cell receptor beta chains below, sequenced in a study of T cell therapy after organ transplantation. No antigens are known for them. The repertoire was sequenced with immunoSEQ multiplex PCR; TCRdb's copy has only in-frame clones and lacks some. The sample yields approximately 20,000 clones, 81% seen once. The time point denotes: 4-8 weeks after completion of therapy. This material consisted of CD8+ T cells from blood, taken after autologous CMV-specific T cell therapy. The receptors were sampled from a human patient who had received a solid organ transplant and had CMV disease. Some T cells here may be from the graft donor.

V usage is TRBV27 and J usage is TRBJ2-7; tentative D call: TRBD1 (6 bases). Trimming took 6 bases from V and 2 from J, leaving 17 bases between them. Per germline, CDR1 MNHEY and CDR2 SMNVEV (reference sequence). This CDR3 spans 15 amino acids. CDR3 nucleotide sequence: TGTGCCAGCAGCCTCGACAGGAGGTCGGCCTACGAGCAGTACTTC. As protein: CASSLDRRSAYEQYF.

The V and J genes are TRBV11-2 and TRBJ1-1; the D is unclear. The CDR3 contains 12 residues. The germline CDR1 and CDR2 sequences are SGHAT and FQNNGV. V shed 5 bases and J shed 6 bases, with 10 bases lying between them. The CDR3 loop reads CASSPGSAEAFF. CDR3 nucleotides: TGTGCCAGCAGCCCCGGTTCCGCTGAAGCTTTCTTT.

The rearrangement joins TRBV7-6 to TRBJ2-2, with TRBD2 matching 7 bases. With V trimmed by 8 bases and J by 3 bases, 0 bases remained unmatched. This CDR3 region has 12 residues. Germline-derived CDR1 and CDR2 are SGHVS and FNYEAQ. In nucleotides, the CDR3 is TGTGCCAGCGGGGGGGACACCGGGGAGCTGTTTTTT. Its protein is CASGGDTGELFF.